The 8 T cell receptor beta chains reported below all come from one sample, sequenced in a study of beta chain features in type 1 diabetes. What was sequenced were expressed TCRB transcripts, since all of the isolated RNA had been reverse transcribed. Clones were read by immunoSEQ multiplex PCR, and TCRdb kept only the in-frame ones, dropping some. The table has nearly 350,000 clones, less than 9.5% seen once. Sequenced: central memory CD4+ T cells from blood. These receptors all come from a woman aged 18-29 years in good health.

CDR3 nucleotides: TGCAGTGCTAGACGAACTAGCGAGCAGTTCTTC. As protein: CSARRTSEQFF. The rearrangement links TRBV20-1 to TRBJ2-1; D may be TRBD2 (6 bases). Germline CDR1 and CDR2: DFQATT and SNEGSKA (reference sequence). This CDR3 is 11 amino acids long. V lost 2 bases and J lost 10, with 9 bases in between.

The chain combines TRBV2 with TRBJ2-7; 11 bases line up with TRBD1. The length of the CDR3 is 15 residues. V lost 2 bases to trimming and J lost 5 bases; unmatched junction nucleotides: 5. Per the germline V gene, CDR1 is SNHLY and CDR2 is FYNNEI. Here the CDR3 reads CASSEYRTGGHEQYF. CDR3 nucleotides: TGTGCCAGCAGTGAATACAGGACAGGGGGCCACGAGCAGTACTTC.

The chain combines TRBV5-1 with TRBJ2-3; TRBD2 aligns across 10 bases. Germline-derived CDR1 and CDR2 are SGHRS and YFSETQ. V trimming: 2 bases; J trimming: 5 bases; junction bases outside the gene matches: 5. The CDR3 consists of 15 residues. Here the CDR3 DNA reads TGCGCCAGCAGCTTAACTAGCGGGATAGGAGATACGCAGTATTTT. Encoded protein: CASSLTSGIGDTQYF.

This chain links TRBV10-3 with TRBJ2-6; the match to TRBD1 covers 8 bases. CDR1 is ENHRY and CDR2 is SYGVKD in the germline V gene. J lost 0 bases, V lost 0 bases, and 7 bases had no gene match. This CDR3 has 19 residues. CDR3 coding DNA: TGTGCCATCAGTGAGTCGCCTGGGACAGGAAGCTCTGGGGCCAACGTCCTGACTTTC. The encoded protein is CAISESPGTGSSGANVLTF.

This chain connects TRBV2 to TRBJ2-3; D is uncertain. The CDR3 is 15 residues long. Trimming pared 4 bases from V and 1 base from J, leaving 12 bases between. Germline V gene data show CDR1 as SNHLY and CDR2 as FYNNEI. CDR3 sequence: CASSVYGMGTDTQYF. Here the CDR3 DNA reads TGTGCCAGCAGTGTCTATGGGATGGGCACAGATACGCAGTATTTT.

The chain is built from TRBV5-1 and TRBJ2-1; D perhaps matches TRBD2 (6 bases). Germline-derived CDR1 and CDR2 are SGHRS and YFSETQ. This CDR3 comprises 14 residues. The V and J ends lost 4 bases and 10 bases respectively, with 18 bases between them. As DNA, the CDR3 is TGCGCCAGCAGCCGCGGGACCCCGGGACGAGAGCAGTTCTTC. This gives the protein CASSRGTPGREQFF.

This clone turned up a few times. The genes are TRBV2 and TRBJ1-2; a possible D gene is TRBD1 (6 bases). Trimming cost V 6 bases and J 4 bases, with 15 bases left between them. The CDR3 runs 14 residues. Looked up from germline, CDR1 is SNHLY and CDR2 is FYNNEI. CDR3 region: CASRGGQLAYGYTF. CDR3 bases: TGTGCCAGCAGGGGCGGACAGTTAGCCTATGGCTACACCTTC. Based on the CDR3 plus reference TRBV2 and TRBJ1-2, the full variable domain is EPEVTQTPSHQVTQMGQEVILRCVPISNHLYFYWYRQILGQKVEFLVSFYNNEISEKSEIFDDQFSVERPDGSNFTLKIRSTKLEDSAMYFCASRGGQLAYGYTFGSGTRLTVV.

The chain has TRBV28 and TRBJ2-3; TRBD1 or TRBD2 may be the D gene (5 bases each). Germline V gives CDR1 MDHEN, CDR2 SYDVKM. V was trimmed by 8 bases and J by 6 bases, leaving 18 bases between them. CDR3 length equals 14 residues. DNA for the CDR3: TGTGCCAGCTGTCTGGACGACGGGGCGGATACGCAGTATTTT. As protein: CASCLDDGADTQYF.